These T cell receptor beta chains were read from a single sample in a study of OX40 agonist ivuxolimab in advanced cancers. Clones were sequenced by immunoSEQ multiplex PCR, and TCRdb holds only the in-frame ones, with some missing. The sample gives tens of thousands of clones, around 87% of which show up once; just under 15% is in the top ten. Specimen: CD4+ or CD8+ T cells sorted from blood, collected in a trial of the OX40 agonist ivuxolimab. All receptors derive from an adult with an advanced solid tumor such as melanoma, head and neck, liver or kidney cancer. Both conserved end residues are part of each CDR3.

j_call	v_call	cdr3_aa
TRBJ1-1	TRBV27	CASSFGRLAFF
TRBJ1-1	TRBV4-2	CASSHAGGLNTEAFF
TRBJ2-2	TRBV21-1	CARRLGLHTGELFF
TRBJ2-7	TRBV6-5	CASSSAYEQYF
TRBJ1-1	TRBV15	CATGLGRNTEAFF
TRBJ2-1	TRBV4-3	CASSQVPGISYNEQFF
TRBJ2-2	TRBV6-4	CASSEEANTGELFF
TRBJ2-3	TRBV27	CASSLNLADTQYF
TRBJ2-5	TRBV28	CASSFGQGWETQYF
TRBJ2-1	TRBV7-9	CASSLGNEQFF
TRBJ2-3	TRBV19	CASSPKTGGYTDTQYF
TRBJ1-5	TRBV28	CASSFGLSNQPQHF
TRBJ2-1	TRBV4-1	CASSQDLYNEQFF
TRBJ2-5	TRBV14	CASSPTSGVATQYF
TRBJ1-4	TRBV7-9	CASSLTTDLFF
TRBJ1-5	TRBV7-2	CASSTFDSNQPQHF
TRBJ2-1	TRBV19	CASTEGGRYEQFF
TRBJ2-5	TRBV4-1	CASSLIPGPRTQYF
TRBJ2-7	TRBV30	CAWSVPGIEQYF
TRBJ2-3	TRBV6-5	CASSYLGLADTQYF
TRBJ1-1	TRBV28	CASSSYGGQGSEAFF
TRBJ1-1	TRBV28	CASRSGMNTEAFF
TRBJ2-5	TRBV10-3	CAISESQETQYF
TRBJ2-1	TRBV12-2	CASSLAPDNEQFF
TRBJ1-2	TRBV14	CASSQLGQGAWGYTF
TRBJ2-5	TRBV5-8	CASSGGTGGQETQYF
TRBJ2-1	TRBV27	CASSLIPTGTNEQFF
TRBJ2-1	TRBV5-6	CASSLGPSPWNEQFF
TRBJ1-2	TRBV27	CASSSWYGYTF
TRBJ2-2	TRBV5-1	CASSFGLAGVSGELFF
TRBJ2-5	TRBV7-6	CASSLVVRETQYF
TRBJ2-5	TRBV7-3	CASSLTGGEETQYF
TRBJ2-5	TRBV4-3	CASSQRQGGQETQYF
TRBJ2-3	TRBV5-1	CASSLGVGRADTQYF
TRBJ2-7	TRBV28	CASSPQDVFYEQYF